A single sample gave rise to the 21 T cell receptor beta chains below, sequenced in a study of T cells after yellow fever vaccination. MiXCR was run by TCRdb on the 5' RACE reads, yielding one entry per CDR3 protein. The sample yields approximately 610,000 distinct CDR3 sequences, about 17% seen once. The source material was PBMCs, sampled 4 to 5 days after the first yellow fever vaccination. These receptors originate from a man younger than 30 who received the YFV17D yellow fever vaccine.

The sample holds a few counts of this clonotype. The chain combines TRBV7-2 with TRBJ2-1; D unclear. Germline values: CDR1 SGHTA, CDR2 FQGNSA. CDR3 size: 14 residues. V lost 5 bases, J lost 2 bases, and 10 bases lay in between. CDR3 in amino acids: CASSQIGPYNEQFF. CDR3 DNA: TGTGCCAGCAGCCAAATCGGGCCCTACAATGAGCAGTTCTTC.

This clonotype has just a few counts. This chain connects TRBV7-8 to TRBJ1-2; 8 positions match TRBD1. The V gene end was trimmed by 3 bases and the J gene end by 6 bases; junction bases not matched to a gene: 6. Germline assignment: CDR1 SGHVS and CDR2 FQNEAQ. This CDR3 is 14 amino acids long. CDR3 DNA sequence: TGTGCCAGCAGCTTTGGACAGGGCAACCATGGCTACACCTTC. This translates into CASSFGQGNHGYTF.

The V and J genes are TRBV20-1 and TRBJ2-7; TRBD1 might be the D (6 bases). V was shortened by 4 bases and J by 3 bases, with 7 bases between the two germline ends. Germline lookup yields CDR1 DFQATT and CDR2 SNEGSKA (reference sequence). The CDR3 contains 11 residues. CDR3 in DNA: TGCAGTGCTACAGGGGACTACGAGCAGTACGTC. It codes for CSATGDYEQYV.

The chain recombines TRBV5-4 with TRBJ2-2; 9 bases are shared with TRBD1. The V and J ends lost 4 bases and 4 bases, in that order; junction bases with no gene match: 8. This CDR3 is 16 amino acids long. Germline CDR1 is SGHNT and CDR2 is YYREEE (reference sequence). The CDR3 sequence is CASSPPDRGVTGELFF. The CDR3 DNA reads TGTGCCAGCAGCCCTCCGGACAGGGGAGTCACCGGGGAGCTGTTTTTT.

The V gene is TRBV4-1, the J gene TRBJ2-7; D gene uncertain. CDR3 length equals 13 residues. V was shortened by 2 bases and J by 9 bases, with 14 bases between the two germline ends. CDR1 is MGHRA and CDR2 is YSYEKL in the germline V gene. CDR3 protein: CASSQSGQAMQYV. Here the CDR3 DNA reads TGCGCCAGCAGCCAAAGTGGGCAGGCGATGCAGTACGTC.

The chain carries TRBV19 and TRBJ2-1, with 10 bases that match TRBD1. V lost 0 bases, J lost 7 bases, and 12 bases stayed unmatched. CDR3 length: 18 residues. The germline gives CDR1 LNHDA, CDR2 SQIVND (reference sequence). CDR3 bases: TGTGCCAGTAGTATAGAATCATCGGGACAGGGGACTCGGAATGAGCAGTTCTTC. It is translated as CASSIESSGQGTRNEQFF.

This clonotype has just a few counts. DNA of the CDR3: TGTGCCAGCAGCTTGGTCAGGTCGACCGGGGAGCTGTTTTTT. This translates into CASSLVRSTGELFF. V and J are TRBV5-5 and TRBJ2-2; D not resolved. Looked up from germline, CDR1 is SGHKS and CDR2 is YYEKEE (reference sequence). This CDR3 is built from 14 residues. The V gene lost 0 bases and the J gene lost 5 bases, with 8 bases spanning the gap.

The genes are TRBV7-9 and TRBJ2-7, with 13 nucleotides matching TRBD2. J gave up 5 bases and V 5 bases, and 6 bases lay outside the gene matches. Germline V gene data show CDR1 as SEHNR and CDR2 as FQNEAQ (reference sequence). The CDR3 runs 15 residues. The CDR3 nucleotides read TGTGCCAGCAGCAGAACTAGCGGGGGGGCTGACGAGCAGTACTTC. As protein: CASSRTSGGADEQYF.

This clonotype was seen only a few times. The CDR3 spells CASSRLASEQFF. The CDR3 DNA reads as TGTGCCAGCAGCCGACTAGCCAGTGAGCAGTTCTTC. The V call is TRBV7-2, the J call TRBJ2-1, with 7 bases that match TRBD2. Per germline, CDR1 SGHTA and CDR2 FQGNSA. V gave up 5 bases and J gave up 9 bases; unmatched junction bases: 4. CDR3 length: 12 amino acids. The full variable domain, completed using reference TRBV7-2 and TRBJ2-1, is GAGVSQSPSNKVTEKGKDVELRCDPISGHTALYWYRQSLGQGLEFLIYFQGNSAPDKSGLPSDRFSAERTGGSVSTLTIQRTQQEDSAVYLCASSRLASEQFFGPGTRLTVL.

This clonotype was observed many times. The rearrangement links TRBV5-1 to TRBJ2-1; the D call may be TRBD1 or TRBD2 (5 bases each). Between the trimmed V and J ends, which lost 3 bases and 6 bases, there was a span of 16 bases. Germline lookup yields CDR1 SGHRS and CDR2 YFSETQ. The CDR3 is made up of 15 amino acids. The CDR3 DNA sequence: TGCGCCAGCAGCTCGGGGCAGGGAGACCGCAATGAGCAGTTCTTC. It translates to CASSSGQGDRNEQFF.

This clonotype showed up many times. The V gene is TRBV4-1, the J gene TRBJ1-5; 7 bases align to TRBD1. CDR1 is MGHRA and CDR2 is YSYEKL in the germline V gene. This CDR3 has 15 amino acids. The junction had 2 bases not matched to a gene; V was cut back by 1 base and J by 2 bases. The chain's CDR3 is CASSQGGQRNQPQHF. As DNA, the CDR3 is TGCGCCAGCAGCCAAGGGGGACAGCGCAATCAGCCCCAGCATTTT.

V gene TRBV5-1 combines with J gene TRBJ2-1; D call uncertain. The CDR3 sequence is 14 residues long. Looked up from germline, CDR1 is SGHRS and CDR2 is YFSETQ. Between the trimmed V and J ends, which lost 0 bases and 8 bases, there was a span of 12 bases. The CDR3 coding sequence is TGCGCCAGCAGCTTGGAGACTTTTTATGATGAGCAGTTCTTC. This sequence encodes CASSLETFYDEQFF. Full variable domain (missing parts from reference TRBV5-1 and TRBJ2-1): KAGVTQTPRYLIKTRGQQVTLSCSPISGHRSVSWYQQTPGQGLQFLFEYFSETQRNKGNFPGRFSGRQFSNSRSEMNVSTLELGDSALYLCASSLETFYDEQFFGPGTRLTVL.

Only a few counts were recorded for this clonotype. J is TRBJ2-3 and V is TRBV7-9; D may be TRBD1 or TRBD2 (5 bases each). Germline values: CDR1 SEHNR, CDR2 FQNEAQ (reference sequence). The V end was cut by 2 bases, the J end by 2 bases, with 11 bases between. CDR3 length: 15 residues. Written as DNA, the CDR3 is TGTGCCAGCAGCTTAATCCGGGACCACACAGATACGCAGTATTTT. This gives the protein CASSLIRDHTDTQYF.

A few counts support this clonotype. The V and J genes are TRBV6-5 and TRBJ2-1; 13 nucleotides match TRBD2. This CDR3 has 18 amino acids. V dropped 3 bases and J dropped 2; count of bases not matched to a gene: 7. CDR1 is MNHEY and CDR2 is SVGAGI in the germline V gene. In DNA, the CDR3 is TGTGCCAGCAGTTATCCCCGGACTAGCGGGGGACCCTACAATGAGCAGTTCTTC. It codes for CASSYPRTSGGPYNEQFF.

This sequence joins TRBV27 and TRBJ2-4, with TRBD2 matching 8 bases. The germline CDR1 and CDR2 sequences are MNHEY and SMNVEV (reference sequence). The ends lost 6 bases at V and 2 bases at J; junction bases unmatched: 18. The CDR3 contains 19 residues. CDR3 sequence reads: CASSTTLRLASGTKNIQYF. The CDR3 DNA reads TGTGCCAGCAGCACCACCCTGAGACTAGCGAGTGGGACCAAAAACATTCAGTACTTC.

This clonotype was counted ten times or more. This chain connects TRBV24-1 to TRBJ2-1, with a weak D call TRBD2 (5 bases). CDR3 length equals 14 residues. Germline-derived CDR1 and CDR2 are KGHDR and SFDVKD. Trimming shortened V by 1 base and J by 6 bases, and 9 bases separated the two germline ends. CDR3 in DNA: TGTGCCACCAGTGATTTCAGCGGCCCCAATGAGCAGTTCTTC. Its translation: CATSDFSGPNEQFF.

This clonotype has a handful of counts. This chain links TRBV6-5 with TRBJ2-3; unclear D gene. Trimming stripped 2 bases from V and 3 bases from J, with 12 bases between. The CDR3 is made up of 15 amino acids. The germline gives CDR1 MNHEY, CDR2 SVGAGI. The CDR3 here is CASSYGLPRTDTQYF. As DNA, the CDR3 is TGTGCCAGCAGTTACGGCCTCCCAAGGACAGATACGCAGTATTTT.

This clonotype was detected only a few times. This chain links TRBV4-1 with TRBJ2-1, with unresolved D. Germline-derived CDR1 and CDR2 are MGHRA and YSYEKL. Trimming stripped 5 bases from V and 8 bases from J, with 7 bases between. The CDR3 runs to 11 residues. In DNA, the CDR3 is TGCGCCAGCAGCAAAGGAGATGAGCAGTTCTTC. Its protein is CASSKGDEQFF.

The rearrangement links TRBV6-1 to TRBJ2-5, with D maybe TRBD1 (6 bases). CDR1 is MNHNS and CDR2 is SASEGT in the germline V gene. Between the trimmed V and J ends, which lost 8 bases and 3 bases, there was a span of 19 bases. The CDR3 is made up of 15 amino acids. The CDR3 DNA follows: TGTGCCAGCCGACTTTTGACAGGAGCTAAAGAGACCCAGTACTTC. Translation: CASRLLTGAKETQYF.

This chain uses TRBV12-5 with TRBJ2-7; 7 bases agree with TRBD1. The CDR3 length is 14 residues. Trimming cost V 5 bases and J 2 bases; bases outside gene matches: 6. Germline V gene sequence: CDR1 LGHNT, CDR2 FRNRAP. The CDR3 nucleotides read TGTGCTAGTGGTGCCTCAGGGGGACCCTACGAGCAGTACTTC. This encodes CASGASGGPYEQYF.

This chain uses TRBV4-1 with TRBJ2-1; 14 bases fit TRBD2. The CDR3 runs to 16 residues. V lost 4 bases and J lost 6; bases outside the gene matches: 5. Germline CDR1 and CDR2: MGHRA and YSYEKL. In DNA, the CDR3 is TGCGCCAGCAGCCGCATGACTAGCGGGGGGGGCAATGAGCAGTTCTTC. Translation gives CASSRMTSGGGNEQFF.